What follows are 19 T cell receptor beta chains derived from one specimen sequenced in a study of CXCR3-negative and CXCR3-positive naive CD8 T cells. The authors prepared UMI-labeled TRB cDNA libraries by 5' RACE. TCRdb reprocessed the 5' RACE reads, keeping one entry per CDR3 protein, no DNA. This sample lists over 100,000 distinct CDR3 sequences; its ten largest clones have just under 0.5%. The specimen was naive CXCR3- CD8+ T cells from blood. Subset here: CD45RO-CCR7+CD27+CD95- naive CD8+ T cells lacking CXCR3 (TNR3-). These receptors came from a human donor in good health. Some clones in this sample may be carry-over from other donors' samples.

The chain is built from TRBV10-2 and TRBJ2-3; TCRdb names TRBD2, which stays unverified in the absence of DNA. This CDR3 spans 15 amino acids. Germline CDR1 WSHSY, CDR2 SAAADI. CDR3 in amino acids: CASNTGTYGTDTQYF.

The chain joins TRBV25-1 to TRBJ2-7; with no DNA, the TCRdb D assignment of TRBD1 cannot be verified. The germline V gene has CDR1 MGHDK and CDR2 SYGVNS. The CDR3 loop spans 13 amino acids. The CDR3 here is CASRRWGEDEQYF.

The V and J genes are TRBV6-2 or TRBV6-3 and TRBJ2-1; checking the TCRdb D call of TRBD1 is not possible without DNA. This CDR3 has 12 residues. Germline CDR1 MNHEY, CDR2 SVGEGT. The CDR3 is CASNPGFNEQFF.

V usage is TRBV4-2 and J usage is TRBJ1-1. The germline V gene encodes CDR1 LGHNA and CDR2 YNFKEQ. This CDR3 contains 18 residues. CDR3 amino acids: CASSQSRGVGRMNTEAFF.

The chain joins TRBV6-2 or TRBV6-3 to TRBJ1-5; with no DNA, the TCRdb D assignment of TRBD1 cannot be verified. The CDR3 has 16 residues. Germline CDR1 and CDR2: MNHEY and SVGEGT. CDR3 residues: CASSFERGGFNQPQHF.

The J gene is TRBJ2-3, the V gene TRBV7-9; TCRdb's D call of TRBD2 is untestable without DNA. There are 16 residues in the CDR3. Germline CDR1 and CDR2: SEHNR and FQNEAQ (reference sequence). The CDR3 spells CASSLAGAHPADTQYF.

The chain recombines TRBV29-1 with TRBJ2-5; without DNA, the TCRdb call of TRBD1 cannot be checked. CDR3 length equals 16 residues. In germline, CDR1 is SQVTM, CDR2 ANQGSEA. The CDR3: CSVGYWDRGPQETQYF.

The chain combines TRBV21-1 with TRBJ2-2. TRBV21-1 is marked as a pseudogene. This CDR3 is built from 14 residues. Here the CDR3 reads CASSRGRNTGELFF.

V is TRBV2 and J is TRBJ1-4; checking the TCRdb D call of TRBD1 is not possible without DNA. Germline CDR1 and CDR2: SNHLY and FYNNEI. CDR3 length: 17 amino acids. The CDR3 sequence is CASSLDRGEFEREKLFF.

The V and J genes are TRBV10-2 and TRBJ1-1; TCRdb designates TRBD1, a call that cannot be tested without DNA. Germline V gives CDR1 WSHSY, CDR2 SAAADI. The length of the CDR3 is 14 residues. This CDR3 is CASTDRARNTEAFF.

The J gene is TRBJ2-7, the V gene TRBV7-2. Germline-derived CDR1 and CDR2 are SGHTA and FQGNSA. This CDR3 spans 14 amino acids. This CDR3 reads CASSLGTFDYEQYF.

J is TRBJ2-1 and V is TRBV18; TCRdb outputs TRBD2, but without DNA this stays unchecked. CDR3 length: 14 amino acids. CDR1 KGHSH and CDR2 LQKENI come from the germline V gene. The CDR3 loop reads CASSPSGIYNEQFF. The full variable domain, rest sourced from reference TRBV18 and TRBJ2-1, is NAGVMQNPRHLVRRRGQEARLRCSPMKGHSHVYWYRQLPEEGLKFMVYLQKENIIDESGMPKERFSAEFPKEGPSILRIQQVVRGDSAAYFCASSPSGIYNEQFFGPGTRLTVL.

V is TRBV28 and J is TRBJ1-1; checking the TCRdb D call of TRBD1 is not possible without DNA. Per germline, CDR1 MDHEN and CDR2 SYDVKM. This CDR3 is built from 17 residues. The CDR3 loop reads CASSPLRPDRKNTEAFF.

The chain has TRBV6-5 and TRBJ2-7. Germline V lookup: CDR1 MNHEY, CDR2 SVGAGI. The CDR3 is 15 residues long. CDR3 residues: CARSYVSGRPYEQYF.

This chain connects TRBV7-9 to TRBJ2-7. There are 13 residues in the CDR3. Germline V gene lookup returns CDR1 SEHNR and CDR2 FQNEAQ (reference sequence). The CDR3 region is CASSADVTYEQYF.

This chain uses TRBV29-1 with TRBJ1-3. The CDR3 covers 13 residues. From germline, CDR1 is SQVTM and CDR2 ANQGSEA. CDR3 loop: CSVETDSGNTIYF.

The chain is built from TRBV4-3 and TRBJ2-7; TCRdb names TRBD2, which stays unverified in the absence of DNA. The CDR3 runs to 16 residues. CDR1 is LGHNA and CDR2 is YSLEER in the germline V gene. The CDR3 spells CASSQDQPSDYGEQYF.

CDR3 region: CSARLSSYNEQFF. The chain has TRBV20-1 and TRBJ2-1. Germline-derived CDR1 and CDR2 are DFQATT and SNEGSKA (reference sequence). The CDR3 runs to 13 residues.

The chain has TRBV5-1 and TRBJ2-5. The germline gives CDR1 SGHRS, CDR2 YFSETQ. The CDR3 is made up of 14 amino acids. CDR3 sequence: CASSLEGRQETQYF.